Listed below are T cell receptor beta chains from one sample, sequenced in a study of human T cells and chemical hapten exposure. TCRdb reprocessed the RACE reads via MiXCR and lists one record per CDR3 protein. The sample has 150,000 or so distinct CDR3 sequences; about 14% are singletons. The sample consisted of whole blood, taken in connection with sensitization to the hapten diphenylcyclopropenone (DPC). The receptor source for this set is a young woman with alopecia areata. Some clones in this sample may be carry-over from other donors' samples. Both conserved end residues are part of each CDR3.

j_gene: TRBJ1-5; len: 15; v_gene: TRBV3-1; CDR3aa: CASSQSPGGNQPQHF
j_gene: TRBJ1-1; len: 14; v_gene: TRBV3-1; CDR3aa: CASSPFGTYTEAFF
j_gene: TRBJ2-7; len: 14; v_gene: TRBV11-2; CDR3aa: CASSSGQRGDEQYF
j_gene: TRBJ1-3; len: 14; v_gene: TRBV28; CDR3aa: CASSSQARGNTIYF
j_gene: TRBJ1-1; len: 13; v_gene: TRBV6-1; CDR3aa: CASREGRQIKAFF
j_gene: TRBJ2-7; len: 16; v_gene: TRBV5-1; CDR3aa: CASSWQGGGFSYEQYF
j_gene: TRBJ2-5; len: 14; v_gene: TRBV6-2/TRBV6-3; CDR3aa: CASSPGHSQETQYF
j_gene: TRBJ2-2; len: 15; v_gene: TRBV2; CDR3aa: CASRTRLTNTGELFF
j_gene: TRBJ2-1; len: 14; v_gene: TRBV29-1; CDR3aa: CSGSRDGSYNEQFF
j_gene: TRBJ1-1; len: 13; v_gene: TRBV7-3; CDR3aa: CASSSSGVTEAFF
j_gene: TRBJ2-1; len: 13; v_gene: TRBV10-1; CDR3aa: CASSTTRYNEQFF
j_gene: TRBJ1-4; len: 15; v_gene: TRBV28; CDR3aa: CASSFVGAGLGKLFF
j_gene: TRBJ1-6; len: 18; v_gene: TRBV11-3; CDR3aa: CASSLDQAGSSYNSPLHF
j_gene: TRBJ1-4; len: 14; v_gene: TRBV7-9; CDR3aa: CASSLAPANEKLFF
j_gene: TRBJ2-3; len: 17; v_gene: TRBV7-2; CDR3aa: CASSNSHWGASTDTQYF
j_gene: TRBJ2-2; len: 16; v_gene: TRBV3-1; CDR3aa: CASSRTGTGVTGELFF
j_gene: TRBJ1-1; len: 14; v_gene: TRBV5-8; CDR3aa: CASSLWKDTTEAFF
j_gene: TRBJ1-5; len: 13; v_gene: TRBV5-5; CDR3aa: CASSLHRNQPQHF
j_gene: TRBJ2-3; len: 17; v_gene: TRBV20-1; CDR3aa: CSATTLPGQGVTDTQYF
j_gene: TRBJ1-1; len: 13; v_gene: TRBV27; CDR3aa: CASSYDRDLEAFF